This T cell receptor (beta chain) was captured in a study of human T cells and chemical hapten exposure. This clonotype has more than one count but fewer than ten. Time point in this sample: patch test 1, 2 weeks after DPC sensitization. Noted treatment: therapeutic diphenylcyclopropenone sensitization with weekly scalp DPC. TCRdb re-analysed the RACE reads in MiXCR, keeping a single row per CDR3 protein. The sample records about 340,000 distinct CDR3 sequences, around 6.9% being singletons. CDR1 is SNHLY, CDR2 FYNNEI, per germline. V was cut by 2 bases and J by 7 bases, with 15 bases left in between. This CDR3 comprises 15 residues.

The clonotype was recovered from a woman under 30 with alopecia areata. Some clones in this sample may be carry-over from other donors' samples. The genes are TRBV2 and TRBJ1-5; D might be TRBD1 (5 bases). The material was whole blood, obtained in connection with sensitization to the hapten diphenylcyclopropenone (DPC). CDR3 sequence reads: CASSENRGKFQPQHF. CDR3 bases: TGTGCCAGCAGTGAAAATAGGGGCAAGTTCCAGCCCCAGCATTTT.